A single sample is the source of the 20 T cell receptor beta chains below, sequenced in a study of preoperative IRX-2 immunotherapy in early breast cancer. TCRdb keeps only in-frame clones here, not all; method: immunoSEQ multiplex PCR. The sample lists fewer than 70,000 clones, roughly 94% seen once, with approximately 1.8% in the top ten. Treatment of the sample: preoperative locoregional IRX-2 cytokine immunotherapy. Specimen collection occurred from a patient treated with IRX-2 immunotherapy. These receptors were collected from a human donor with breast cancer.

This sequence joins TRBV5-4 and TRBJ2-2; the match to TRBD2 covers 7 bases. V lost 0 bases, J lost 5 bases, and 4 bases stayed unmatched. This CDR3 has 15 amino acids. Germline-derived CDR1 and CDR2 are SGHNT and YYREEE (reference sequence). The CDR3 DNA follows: TGTGCCAGCAGCTTGGTTTCTAGCGGTACCGGGGAGCTGTTTTTT. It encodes CASSLVSSGTGELFF.

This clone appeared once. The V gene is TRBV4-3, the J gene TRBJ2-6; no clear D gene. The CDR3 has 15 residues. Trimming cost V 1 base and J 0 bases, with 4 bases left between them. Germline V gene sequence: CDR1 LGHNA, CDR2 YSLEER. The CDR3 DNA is TGCGCCAGCAGCCAAGTCGTCTCTGGGGCCAACGTCCTGACTTTC. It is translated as CASSQVVSGANVLTF.

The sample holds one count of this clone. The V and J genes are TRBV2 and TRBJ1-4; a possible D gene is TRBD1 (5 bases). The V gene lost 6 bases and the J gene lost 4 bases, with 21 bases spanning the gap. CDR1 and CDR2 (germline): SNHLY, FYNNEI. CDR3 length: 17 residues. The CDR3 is CASRGGPEGWINEKLFF. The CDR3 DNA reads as TGTGCCAGCAGGGGAGGACCAGAGGGGTGGATTAATGAAAAACTGTTTTTT.

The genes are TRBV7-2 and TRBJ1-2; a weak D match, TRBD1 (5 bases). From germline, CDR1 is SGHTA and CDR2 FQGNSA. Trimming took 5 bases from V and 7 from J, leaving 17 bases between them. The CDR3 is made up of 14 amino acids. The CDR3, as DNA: TGTGCCAGCAGCCCCCGAAATGGGGGAGCTGGCTACACCTTC. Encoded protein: CASSPRNGGAGYTF. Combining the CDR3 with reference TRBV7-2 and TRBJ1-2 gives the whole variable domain GAGVSQSPSNKVTEKGKDVELRCDPISGHTALYWYRQSLGQGLEFLIYFQGNSAPDKSGLPSDRFSAERTGGSVSTLTIQRTQQEDSAVYLCASSPRNGGAGYTFGSGTRLTVV.

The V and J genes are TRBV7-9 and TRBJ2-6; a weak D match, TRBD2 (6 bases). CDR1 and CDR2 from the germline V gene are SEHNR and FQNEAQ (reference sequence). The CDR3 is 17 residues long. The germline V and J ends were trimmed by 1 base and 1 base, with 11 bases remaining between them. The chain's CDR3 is CASSLGRGPSGANVLTF. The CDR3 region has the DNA TGTGCCAGCAGCTTAGGGCGGGGTCCGTCTGGGGCCAACGTCCTGACTTTC.

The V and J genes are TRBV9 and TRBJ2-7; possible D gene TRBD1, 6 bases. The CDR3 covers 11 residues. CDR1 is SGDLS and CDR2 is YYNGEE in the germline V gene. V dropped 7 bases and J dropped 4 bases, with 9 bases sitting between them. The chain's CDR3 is CASGRGYEQYF. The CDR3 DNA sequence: TGTGCCAGCGGCAGGGGATACGAGCAGTACTTC.

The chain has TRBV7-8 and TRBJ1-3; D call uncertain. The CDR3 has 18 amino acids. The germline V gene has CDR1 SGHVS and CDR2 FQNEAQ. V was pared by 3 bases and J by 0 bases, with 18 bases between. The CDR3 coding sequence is TGTGCCAGCAGCTTCCCAGAGGCGGCAGGTCTCTCTGGAAACACCATATATTTT. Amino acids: CASSFPEAAGLSGNTIYF.

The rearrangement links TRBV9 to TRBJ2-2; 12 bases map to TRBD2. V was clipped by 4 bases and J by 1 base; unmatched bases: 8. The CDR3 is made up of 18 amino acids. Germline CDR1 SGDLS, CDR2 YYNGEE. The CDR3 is CASSTTGTSGRNTGELFF. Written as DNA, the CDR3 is TGTGCCAGCAGCACCACCGGGACTAGCGGGCGGAACACCGGGGAGCTGTTTTTT.

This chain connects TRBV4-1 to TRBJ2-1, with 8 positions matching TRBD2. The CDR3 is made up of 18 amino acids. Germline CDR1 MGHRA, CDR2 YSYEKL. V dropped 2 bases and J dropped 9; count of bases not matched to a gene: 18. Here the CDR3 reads CASSQNAGSGLGRSEQFF. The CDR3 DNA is TGCGCCAGCAGCCAAAACGCCGGTTCGGGACTAGGAAGGAGTGAGCAGTTCTTC.

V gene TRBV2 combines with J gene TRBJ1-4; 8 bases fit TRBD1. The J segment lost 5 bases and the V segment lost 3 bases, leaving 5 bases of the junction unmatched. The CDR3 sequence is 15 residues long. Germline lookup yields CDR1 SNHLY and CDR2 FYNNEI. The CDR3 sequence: CASSDTRGLNEKLFF. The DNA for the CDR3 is TGTGCCAGCAGTGACACCAGGGGGCTCAATGAAAAACTGTTTTTT.

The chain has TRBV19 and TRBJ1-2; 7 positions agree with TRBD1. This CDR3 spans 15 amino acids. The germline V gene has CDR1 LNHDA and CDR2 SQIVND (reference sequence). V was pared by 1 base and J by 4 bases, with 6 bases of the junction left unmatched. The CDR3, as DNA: TGTGCCAGTAGTATAGGTCGACAGGGTGGCTATGGCTACACCTTC. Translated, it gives CASSIGRQGGYGYTF.

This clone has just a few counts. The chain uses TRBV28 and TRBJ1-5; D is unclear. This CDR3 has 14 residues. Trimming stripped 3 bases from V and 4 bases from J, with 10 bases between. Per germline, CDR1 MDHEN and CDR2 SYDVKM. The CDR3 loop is CASSLGWGNQPQHF. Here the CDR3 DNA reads TGTGCCAGCAGTTTGGGATGGGGTAATCAGCCCCAGCATTTT.

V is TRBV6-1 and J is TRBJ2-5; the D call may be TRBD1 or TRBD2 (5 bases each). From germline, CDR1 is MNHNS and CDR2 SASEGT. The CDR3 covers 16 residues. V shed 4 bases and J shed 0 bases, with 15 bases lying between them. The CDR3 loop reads CASSAPMGRYQETQYF. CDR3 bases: TGTGCCAGCAGTGCGCCAATGGGACGCTACCAAGAGACCCAGTACTTC.

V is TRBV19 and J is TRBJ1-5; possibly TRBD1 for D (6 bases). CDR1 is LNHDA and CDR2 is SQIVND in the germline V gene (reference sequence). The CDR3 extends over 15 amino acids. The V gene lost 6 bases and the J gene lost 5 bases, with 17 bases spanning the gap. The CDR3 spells CASRRTGSEDQPQHF. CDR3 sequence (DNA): TGTGCCAGTAGAAGAACAGGGTCCGAAGATCAGCCCCAGCATTTT.

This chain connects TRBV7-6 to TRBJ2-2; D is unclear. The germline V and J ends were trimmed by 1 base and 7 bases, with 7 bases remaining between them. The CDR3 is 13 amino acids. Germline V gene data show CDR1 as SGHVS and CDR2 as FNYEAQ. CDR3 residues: CASSLDLGGELFF. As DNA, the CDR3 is TGTGCCAGCAGCTTAGATCTTGGCGGGGAGCTGTTTTTT.

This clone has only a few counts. CDR3 loop: CASSYDSPDLNYGYTF. CDR3 sequence (DNA): TGTGCCAGCAGTTACGACAGCCCCGACCTAAACTATGGCTACACCTTC. The chain has TRBV6-5 and TRBJ1-2, with D perhaps TRBD1 (5 bases). This CDR3 region has 16 residues. From germline, CDR1 is MNHEY and CDR2 SVGAGI. V shed 2 bases and J shed 2 bases, with 15 bases lying between them.

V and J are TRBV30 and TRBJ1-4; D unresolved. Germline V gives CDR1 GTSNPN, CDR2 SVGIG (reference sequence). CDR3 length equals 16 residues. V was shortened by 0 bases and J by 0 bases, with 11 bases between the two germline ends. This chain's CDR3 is CAWSVPRQATNEKLFF. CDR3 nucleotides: TGTGCCTGGAGTGTACCCCGACAAGCAACTAATGAAAAACTGTTTTTT.

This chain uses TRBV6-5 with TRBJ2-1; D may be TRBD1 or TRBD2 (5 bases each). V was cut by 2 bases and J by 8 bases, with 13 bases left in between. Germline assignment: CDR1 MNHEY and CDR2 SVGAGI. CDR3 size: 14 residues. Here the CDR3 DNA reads TGTGCCAGCAGTTACGGCGGGTTAGGGGATGAGCAGTTCTTC. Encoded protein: CASSYGGLGDEQFF.

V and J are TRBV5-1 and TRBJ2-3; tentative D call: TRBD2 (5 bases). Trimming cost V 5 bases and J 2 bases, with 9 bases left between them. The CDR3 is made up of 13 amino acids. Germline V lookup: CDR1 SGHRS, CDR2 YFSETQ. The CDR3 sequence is CASRQGLTDTQYF. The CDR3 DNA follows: TGCGCCAGCAGACAAGGACTCACAGATACGCAGTATTTT.

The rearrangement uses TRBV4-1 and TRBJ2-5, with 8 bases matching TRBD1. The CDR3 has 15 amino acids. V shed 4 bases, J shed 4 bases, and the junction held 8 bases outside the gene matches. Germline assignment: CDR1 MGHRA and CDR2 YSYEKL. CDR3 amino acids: CASSRAQGAGETQYF. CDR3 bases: TGCGCCAGCAGCCGGGCGCAGGGGGCTGGAGAGACCCAGTACTTC.